This TCR beta chain was obtained from a study of blood T cell repertoires in COVID-19. Clones were read by immunoSEQ multiplex PCR, and TCRdb kept only the in-frame ones, dropping some. The sample consists of a few hundred thousand clones, roughly nine tenths of them appearing once. Germline V gene sequence: CDR1 SGHRS, CDR2 YFSETQ. The CDR3 covers 16 residues. Trimming removed 3 bases from V and 0 bases from J; junction bases left unmatched: 1. Adults between roughly 18 and 89 years of age took part from 24 US areas. Participants' reported clinical history set cohort assignment. Material for sequencing was PBMCs or T cells enriched from blood (not recorded which). J is TRBJ2-2 and V is TRBV5-1; 11 bases line up with TRBD2. The receptor was derived from a woman between 50 and 59 years old who had been exposed to COVID-19. The CDR3 spells CASSSSGGTNTGELFF. The DNA for the CDR3 is TGCGCCAGCAGCTCTAGCGGGGGGACGAACACCGGGGAGCTGTTTTTT.